This entry is about one T cell receptor beta chain. The sample originates from a study of cytomegalovirus exposure and HLA in healthy donors. PCR was performed using 60 Vbeta and 13 Jbeta primers. Original processing methods: Unique TCR beta chains totaled some 81 million in a later count, with some 10 million of them shared. The method was immunoSEQ multiplex PCR; TCRdb's version includes in-frame clones alone and lacks a portion of them. That table is the source of V, J and clone size, and D and trimming were worked out from the DNA. The sample lists roughly 180,000 clones; 70% to 80% were seen once. The CDR3 length is 18 residues. Per germline, CDR1 LNHDA and CDR2 SQIVND (reference sequence). V was pared by 1 base and J by 1 base, with 12 bases of the junction left unmatched.

The TCR was taken from a female donor in good health and CMV-seronegative. V and J are TRBV19 and TRBJ1-1; TRBD1 agrees at 7 bases. The sample consisted of PBMCs. Here the CDR3 reads CASSIGWEGTAKNTEAFF. CDR3 bases: TGTGCCAGTAGTATAGGATGGGAAGGGACAGCGAAGAACACTGAAGCTTTCTTT.